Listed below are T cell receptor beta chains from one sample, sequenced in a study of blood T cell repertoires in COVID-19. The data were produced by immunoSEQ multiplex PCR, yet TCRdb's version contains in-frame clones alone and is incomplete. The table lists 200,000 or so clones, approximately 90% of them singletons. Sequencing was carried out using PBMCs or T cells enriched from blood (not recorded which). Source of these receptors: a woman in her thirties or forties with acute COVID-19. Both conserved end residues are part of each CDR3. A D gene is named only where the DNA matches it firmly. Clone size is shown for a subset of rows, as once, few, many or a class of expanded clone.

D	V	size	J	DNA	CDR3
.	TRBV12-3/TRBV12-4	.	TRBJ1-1	TGTGCCAGCAGCCTGGGACTTAGGGAAGCTTTCTTT	CASSLGLREAFF
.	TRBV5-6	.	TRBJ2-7	TGTGCCAGCAGCTTGGGTCGCAGCTCCTACGAGCAGTACTTC	CASSLGRSSYEQYF
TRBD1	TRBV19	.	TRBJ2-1	TGTGCCAGCGGGGGACAGGCGAGCTCCTACAATGAGCAGTTCTTC	CASGGQASSYNEQFF
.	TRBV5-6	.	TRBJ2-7	TGTGCCAGCAGCTTGGCAGGGGCCGAGCAGTACTTC	CASSLAGAEQYF
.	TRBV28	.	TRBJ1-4	TGTGCCAGCAGTTTAGGGGGCGAAAAACTGTTTTTT	CASSLGGEKLFF
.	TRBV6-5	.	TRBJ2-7	TGTGCCAGCAGTTACTCGAGACAGGCCTCCTACGAGCAGTACTTC	CASSYSRQASYEQYF
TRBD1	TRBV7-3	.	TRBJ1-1	TGTGCCAGCAGCCCGACCAGGGAGGACAGGAAAGCTTTCTTT	CASSPTREDRKAFF
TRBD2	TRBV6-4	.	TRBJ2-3	TGTGCCAGCAGGCCGACTAGCGGGGGTCGCGATACGCAGTATTTT	CASRPTSGGRDTQYF
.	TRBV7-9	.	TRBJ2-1	TGTGCTAGTGGGCAGGGGTTTTACAATGAGCAGTTCTTC	CASGQGFYNEQFF
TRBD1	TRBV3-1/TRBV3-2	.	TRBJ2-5	TGTGCCAGCAGCCTGGACAGGGGAAAACAAGAGACCCAGTACTTC	CASSLDRGKQETQYF
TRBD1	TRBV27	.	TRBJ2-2	TGTGCCAGCAGACCTTTGGGGGACAGGGGAGAGTCCGGGGAGCTGTTTTTT	CASRPLGDRGESGELFF
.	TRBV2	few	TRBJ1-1	TGTGCCAGCAGTGAAGCGATCAGGGGAAGCACTGAAGCTTTCTTT	CASSEAIRGSTEAFF
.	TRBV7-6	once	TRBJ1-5	TGTGCCAGCAGCTCCGGGACAAATCAGCCCCAGCATTTT	CASSSGTNQPQHF
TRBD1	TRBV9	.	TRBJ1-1	TGTGCCAGCAGCCCGCCCGAAGGGACAGGGGCGAACACTGAAGCTTTCTTT	CASSPPEGTGANTEAFF
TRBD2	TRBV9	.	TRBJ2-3	TGTGCCAGCAGCGATTCCTTACTAGCGGGGGGGCCTCGGCCAGATACGCAGTATTTT	CASSDSLLAGGPRPDTQYF
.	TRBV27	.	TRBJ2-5	TGTGCCAGCAGTTTAATGGGGGCCGGGGAGACCCAGTACTTC	CASSLMGAGETQYF
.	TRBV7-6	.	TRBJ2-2	TGTGCCAGCAGCATAGAGACAGGCACCGGGGAGCTGTTTTTT	CASSIETGTGELFF
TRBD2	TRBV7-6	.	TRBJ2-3	TGTGCCAGCAGCTTTAGCGGGGGGACTAGCACAGATACGCAGTATTTT	CASSFSGGTSTDTQYF
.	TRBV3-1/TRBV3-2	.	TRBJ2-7	TGTGCCAGCAGCCAACCGAGCTCCTACGAGCAGTACTTC	CASSQPSSYEQYF
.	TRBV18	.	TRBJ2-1	TGTGCCAGCTCGCTCATGGGGGGGGCAACCCCCAATGAGCAGTTCTTC	CASSLMGGATPNEQFF
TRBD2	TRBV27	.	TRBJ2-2	TGTGCCAGCAGTTTATCCACTAGCGGGGGGGCCCGTCCCGGGGAGCTGTTTTTT	CASSLSTSGGARPGELFF
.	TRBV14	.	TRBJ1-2	TGTGCCAGCAGCCAAGAGGGAGGGGCGCGAGGCTACACCTTC	CASSQEGGARGYTF
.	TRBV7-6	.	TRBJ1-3	TGTGCCAGCAGCCCCTATGACAGAAACACCATATATTTT	CASSPYDRNTIYF
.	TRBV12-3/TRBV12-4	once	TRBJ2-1	TGTGCCAGCAGGCGGGGAGACGGGAAGTTCTTC	CASRRGDGKFF
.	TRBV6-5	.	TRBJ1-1	TGTGCCAGCAGTTTACGCTACCCGAACACTGAAGCTTTCTTT	CASSLRYPNTEAFF
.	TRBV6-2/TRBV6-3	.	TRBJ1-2	TGTGCCAGCAGTCAACTAGCCCAAAGGAATGCTAACTATGGCTACACCTTC	CASSQLAQRNANYGYTF
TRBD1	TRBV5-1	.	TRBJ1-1	TGCGCCAGCAGCTTGGTGGGACAGGGGAGAAACACTGAAGCTTTCTTT	CASSLVGQGRNTEAFF